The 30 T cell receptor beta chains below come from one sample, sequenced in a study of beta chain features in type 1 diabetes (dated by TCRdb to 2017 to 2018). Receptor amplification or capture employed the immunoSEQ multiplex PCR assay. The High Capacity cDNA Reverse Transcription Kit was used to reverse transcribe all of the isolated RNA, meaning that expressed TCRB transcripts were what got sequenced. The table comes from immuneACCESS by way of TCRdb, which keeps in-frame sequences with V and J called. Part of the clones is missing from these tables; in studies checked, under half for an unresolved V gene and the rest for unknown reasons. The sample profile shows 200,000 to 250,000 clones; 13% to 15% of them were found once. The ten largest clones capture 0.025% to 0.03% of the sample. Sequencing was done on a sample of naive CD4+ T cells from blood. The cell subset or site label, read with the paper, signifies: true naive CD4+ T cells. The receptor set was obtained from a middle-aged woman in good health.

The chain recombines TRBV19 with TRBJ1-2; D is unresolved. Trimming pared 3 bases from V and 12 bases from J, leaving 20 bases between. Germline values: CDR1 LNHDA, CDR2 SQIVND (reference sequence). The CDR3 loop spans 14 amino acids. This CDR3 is CASSMSGQLNLDTF. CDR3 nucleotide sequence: TGTGCCAGTAGTATGTCTGGGCAACTCAATTTGGACACCTTC.

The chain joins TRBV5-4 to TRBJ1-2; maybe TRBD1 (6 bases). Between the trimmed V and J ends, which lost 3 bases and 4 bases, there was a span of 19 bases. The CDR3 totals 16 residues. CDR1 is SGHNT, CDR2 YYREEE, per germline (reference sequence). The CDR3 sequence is CASSSATGHPSYGYTF. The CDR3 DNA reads TGTGCCAGCAGCTCCGCGACGGGACACCCAAGCTATGGCTACACCTTC.

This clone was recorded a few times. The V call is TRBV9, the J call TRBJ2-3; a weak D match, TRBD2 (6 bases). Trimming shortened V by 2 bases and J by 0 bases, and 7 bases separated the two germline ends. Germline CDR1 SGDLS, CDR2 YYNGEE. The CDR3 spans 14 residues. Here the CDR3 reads CASSVSGSTDTQYF. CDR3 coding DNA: TGTGCCAGCAGCGTTAGCGGAAGCACAGATACGCAGTATTTT.

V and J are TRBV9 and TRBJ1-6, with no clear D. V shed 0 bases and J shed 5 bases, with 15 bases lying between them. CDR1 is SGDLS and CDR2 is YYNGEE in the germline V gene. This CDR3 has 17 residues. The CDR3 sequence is CASSVAAFGGHNSPLHF. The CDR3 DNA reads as TGTGCCAGCAGCGTAGCAGCGTTCGGCGGTCATAATTCACCCCTCCACTTT.

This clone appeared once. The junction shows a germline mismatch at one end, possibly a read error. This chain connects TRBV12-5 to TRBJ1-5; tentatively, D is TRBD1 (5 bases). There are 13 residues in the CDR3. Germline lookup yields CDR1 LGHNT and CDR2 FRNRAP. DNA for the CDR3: TGTGCGACAGACCAAGGGTCATCTCAGCCCCGGCATTTT. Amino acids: CATDQGSSQPRHF.

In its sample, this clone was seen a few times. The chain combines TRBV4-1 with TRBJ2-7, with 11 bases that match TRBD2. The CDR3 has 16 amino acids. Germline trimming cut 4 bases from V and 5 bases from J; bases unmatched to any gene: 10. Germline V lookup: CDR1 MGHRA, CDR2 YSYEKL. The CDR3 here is CASSPSSGGPLHEQYF. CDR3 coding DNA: TGCGCCAGCAGCCCATCTAGCGGGGGGCCTCTACACGAGCAGTACTTC.

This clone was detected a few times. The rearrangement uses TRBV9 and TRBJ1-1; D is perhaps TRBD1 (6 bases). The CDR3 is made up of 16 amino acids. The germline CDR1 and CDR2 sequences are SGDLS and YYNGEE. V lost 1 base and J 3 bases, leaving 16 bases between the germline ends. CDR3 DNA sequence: TGTGCCAGCAGCGTATATTCGGGGGGCGTAGACACTGAAGCTTTCTTT. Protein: CASSVYSGGVDTEAFF.

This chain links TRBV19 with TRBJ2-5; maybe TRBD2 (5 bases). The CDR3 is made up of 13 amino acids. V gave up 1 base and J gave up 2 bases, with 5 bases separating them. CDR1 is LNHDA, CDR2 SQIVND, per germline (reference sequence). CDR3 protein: CASSIAGQETQYF. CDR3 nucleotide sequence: TGTGCCAGTAGTATAGCGGGACAAGAGACCCAGTACTTC.

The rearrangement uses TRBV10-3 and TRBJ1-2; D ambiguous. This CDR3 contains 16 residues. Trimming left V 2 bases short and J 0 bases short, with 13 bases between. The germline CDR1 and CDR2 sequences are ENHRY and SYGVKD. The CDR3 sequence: CAISERQAVANYGYTF. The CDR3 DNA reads TGTGCCATCAGTGAGAGGCAGGCTGTGGCTAACTATGGCTACACCTTC.

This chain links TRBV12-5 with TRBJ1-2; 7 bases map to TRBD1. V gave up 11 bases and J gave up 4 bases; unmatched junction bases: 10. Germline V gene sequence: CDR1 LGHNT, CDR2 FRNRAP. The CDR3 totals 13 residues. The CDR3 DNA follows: TGTGCTTTGGAGGGGGCGCCAAGCTATGGCTACACCTTC. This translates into CALEGAPSYGYTF.

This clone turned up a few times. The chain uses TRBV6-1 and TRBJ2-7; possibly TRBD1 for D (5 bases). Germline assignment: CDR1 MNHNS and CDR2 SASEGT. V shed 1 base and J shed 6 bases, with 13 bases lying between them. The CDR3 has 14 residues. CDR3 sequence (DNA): TGTGCCAGCAGTGAAGGTAGCAGCCAGGGCGAGCAGTACTTC. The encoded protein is CASSEGSSQGEQYF.

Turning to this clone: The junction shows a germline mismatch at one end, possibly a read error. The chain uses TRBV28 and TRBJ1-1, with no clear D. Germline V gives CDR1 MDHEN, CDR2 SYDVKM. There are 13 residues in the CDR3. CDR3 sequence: CASSPVRSSRLLF. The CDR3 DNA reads TGTGCCAGCAGTCCCGTAAGATCTAGTCGTCTATTATTT.

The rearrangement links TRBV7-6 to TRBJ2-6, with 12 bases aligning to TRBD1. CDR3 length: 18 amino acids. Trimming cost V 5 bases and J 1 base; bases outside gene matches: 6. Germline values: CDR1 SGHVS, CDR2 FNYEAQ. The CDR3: CASSPGTGGMSGANVLTF. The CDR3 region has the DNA TGTGCCAGCAGCCCAGGGACAGGGGGCATGTCTGGGGCCAACGTCCTGACTTTC.

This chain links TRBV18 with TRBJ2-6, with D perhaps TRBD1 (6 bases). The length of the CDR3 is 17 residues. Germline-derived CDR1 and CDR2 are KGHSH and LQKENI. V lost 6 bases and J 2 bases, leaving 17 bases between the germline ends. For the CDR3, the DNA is TGTGCCAGCTCCCAAAGAATGGGGGCGGCTGGGGCCAACGTCCTGACTTTC. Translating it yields CASSQRMGAAGANVLTF.

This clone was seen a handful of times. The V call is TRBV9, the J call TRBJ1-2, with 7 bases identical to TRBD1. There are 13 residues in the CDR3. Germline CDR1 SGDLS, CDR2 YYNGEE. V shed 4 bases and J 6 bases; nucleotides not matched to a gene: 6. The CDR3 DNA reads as TGTGCCAGCAGCCCGGGACAGTTGCATGGCTACACCTTC. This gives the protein CASSPGQLHGYTF. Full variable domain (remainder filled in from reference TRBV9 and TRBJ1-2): DSGVTQTPKHLITATGQRVTLRCSPRSGDLSVYWYQQSLDQGLQFLIQYYNGEERAKGNILERFSAQQFPDLHSELNLSSLELGDSALYFCASSPGQLHGYTFGSGTRLTVV.

Here the CDR3 DNA reads TGTGCCAGCAGCTTAAGCGAGATGCACTCTGGAAACACCATATATTTT. Protein sequence: CASSLSEMHSGNTIYF. The chain combines TRBV11-2 with TRBJ1-3; D is ambiguous. Germline assignment: CDR1 SGHAT and CDR2 FQNNGV. CDR3 length: 16 residues. The V gene lost 2 bases and the J gene lost 0 bases, with 11 bases spanning the gap.

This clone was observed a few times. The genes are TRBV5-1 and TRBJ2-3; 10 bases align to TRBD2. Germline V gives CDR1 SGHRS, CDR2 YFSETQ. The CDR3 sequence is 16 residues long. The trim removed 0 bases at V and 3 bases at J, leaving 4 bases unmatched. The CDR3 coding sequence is TGCGCCAGCAGCTTGGCAGCGGGGGGGCCAACAGATACGCAGTATTTT. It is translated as CASSLAAGGPTDTQYF. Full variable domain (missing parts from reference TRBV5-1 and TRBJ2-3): KAGVTQTPRYLIKTRGQQVTLSCSPISGHRSVSWYQQTPGQGLQFLFEYFSETQRNKGNFPGRFSGRQFSNSRSEMNVSTLELGDSALYLCASSLAAGGPTDTQYFGPGTRLTVL.

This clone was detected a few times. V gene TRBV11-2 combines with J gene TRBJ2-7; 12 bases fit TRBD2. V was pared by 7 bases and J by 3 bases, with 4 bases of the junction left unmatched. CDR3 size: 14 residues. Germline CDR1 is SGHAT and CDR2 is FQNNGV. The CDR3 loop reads CASTLTSGGYEQYF. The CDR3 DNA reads TGTGCCAGCACCTTGACTAGCGGGGGCTACGAGCAGTACTTC.

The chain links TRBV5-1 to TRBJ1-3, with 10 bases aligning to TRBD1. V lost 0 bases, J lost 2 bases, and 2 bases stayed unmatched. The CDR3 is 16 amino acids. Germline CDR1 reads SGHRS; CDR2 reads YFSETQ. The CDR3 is CASSLDGQGAGNTIYF. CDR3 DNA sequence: TGCGCCAGCAGCTTGGACGGACAGGGGGCTGGAAACACCATATATTTT.

The CDR3 coding sequence is TGTGCCAGCAGTGAACGGGGGGGCAGGTACAATGAGCAGTTCTTC. Its protein product is CASSERGGRYNEQFF. J is TRBJ2-1 and V is TRBV2, with 8 positions matching TRBD2. CDR1 is SNHLY and CDR2 is FYNNEI in the germline V gene. The CDR3 covers 15 residues. J gave up 4 bases and V 2 bases, and 4 bases lay outside the gene matches.

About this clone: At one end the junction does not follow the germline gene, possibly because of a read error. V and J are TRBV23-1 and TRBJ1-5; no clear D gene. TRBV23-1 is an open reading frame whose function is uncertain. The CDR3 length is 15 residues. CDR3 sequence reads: CASSRGPLPNQPRHF. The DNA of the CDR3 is TGCGCCAGCAGTCGAGGGCCCCTACCCAATCAGCCCCGGCATTTT.

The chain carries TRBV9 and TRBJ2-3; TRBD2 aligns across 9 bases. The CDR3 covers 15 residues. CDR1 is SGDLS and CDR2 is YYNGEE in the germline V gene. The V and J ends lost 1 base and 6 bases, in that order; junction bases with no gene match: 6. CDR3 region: CASSVKAGGGDTQYF. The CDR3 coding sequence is TGTGCCAGCAGCGTAAAAGCGGGGGGTGGGGATACGCAGTATTTT.

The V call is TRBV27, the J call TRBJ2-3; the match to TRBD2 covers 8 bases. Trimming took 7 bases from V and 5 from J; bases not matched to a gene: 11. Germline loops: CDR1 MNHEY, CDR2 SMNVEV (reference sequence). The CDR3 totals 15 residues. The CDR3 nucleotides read TGTGCCAGCACCCGCGGGGGGATAGTCGGAGATACGCAGTATTTT. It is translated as CASTRGGIVGDTQYF.

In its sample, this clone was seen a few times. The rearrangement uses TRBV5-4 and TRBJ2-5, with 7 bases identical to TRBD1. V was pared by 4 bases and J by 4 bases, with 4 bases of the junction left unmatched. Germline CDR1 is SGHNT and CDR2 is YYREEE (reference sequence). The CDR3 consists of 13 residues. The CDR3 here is CASSQRGPETQYF. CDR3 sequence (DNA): TGTGCCAGCAGCCAAAGGGGGCCAGAGACCCAGTACTTC.

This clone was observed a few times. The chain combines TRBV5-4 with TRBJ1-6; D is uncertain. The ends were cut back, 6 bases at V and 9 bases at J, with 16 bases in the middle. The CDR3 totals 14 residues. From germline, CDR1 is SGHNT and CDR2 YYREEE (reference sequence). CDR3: CASTDKRGASPLHF. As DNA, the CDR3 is TGTGCCAGCACCGATAAGAGAGGAGCTTCACCCCTCCACTTT.

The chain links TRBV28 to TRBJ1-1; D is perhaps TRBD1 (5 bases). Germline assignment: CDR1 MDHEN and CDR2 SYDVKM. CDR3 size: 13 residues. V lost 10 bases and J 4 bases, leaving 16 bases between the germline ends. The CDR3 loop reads CATVGRGGTEAFF. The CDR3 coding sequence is TGTGCCACCGTGGGACGCGGGGGCACTGAAGCTTTCTTT.

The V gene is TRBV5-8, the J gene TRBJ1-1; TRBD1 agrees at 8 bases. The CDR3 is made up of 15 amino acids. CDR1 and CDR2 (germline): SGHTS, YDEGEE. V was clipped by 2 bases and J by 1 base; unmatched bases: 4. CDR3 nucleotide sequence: TGTGCCAGCAGCTTATACAGGGGGACGAACACTGAAGCTTTCTTT. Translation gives CASSLYRGTNTEAFF.

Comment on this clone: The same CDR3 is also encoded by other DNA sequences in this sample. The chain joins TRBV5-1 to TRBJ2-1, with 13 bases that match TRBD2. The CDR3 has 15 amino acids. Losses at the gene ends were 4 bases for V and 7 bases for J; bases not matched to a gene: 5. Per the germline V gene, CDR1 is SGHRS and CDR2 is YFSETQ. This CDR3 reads CASSELAGGPNEQFF. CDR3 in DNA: TGCGCCAGCAGCGAACTAGCGGGGGGGCCAAATGAGCAGTTCTTC.

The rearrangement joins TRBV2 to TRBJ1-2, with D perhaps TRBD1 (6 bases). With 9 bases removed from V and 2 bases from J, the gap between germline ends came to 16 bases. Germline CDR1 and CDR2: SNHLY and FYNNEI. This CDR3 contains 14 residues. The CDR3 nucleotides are TGTGCCAGGACTACGGACAGCAGAAACTATGGCTACACCTTC. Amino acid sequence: CARTTDSRNYGYTF.

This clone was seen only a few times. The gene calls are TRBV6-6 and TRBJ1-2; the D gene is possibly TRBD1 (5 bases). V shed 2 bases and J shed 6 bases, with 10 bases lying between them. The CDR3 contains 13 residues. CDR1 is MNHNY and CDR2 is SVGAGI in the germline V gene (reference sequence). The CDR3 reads CASSYGGGNGYTF. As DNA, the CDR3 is TGTGCCAGCAGTTACGGGGGGGGGAATGGCTACACCTTC.